Listed below are T cell receptor beta chains from one sample, sequenced in a study of T cells after posttransplantation cyclophosphamide. Assay used: immunoSEQ multiplex PCR; TCRdb lists only in-frame clones, some missing. The sample shows about 6,500 clones, roughly 80% of them seen only once. The sequenced sample was PBMCs, obtained approximately 1,400 days after allogeneic stem cell transplant with posttransplant cyclophosphamide. These TCRs come from a male patient aged 25-45 years who received an allogeneic stem cell transplant from a related donor, was CMV-positive, and had acute GVHD only. Part of the T cells may come from the graft donor. The CDR3 runs from the conserved cysteine through the conserved F or W. D genes are given only for firm matches. Rows may omit the clone size; those that give it use once, few, many or a size class.

D gene,V gene,J gene,clone size,CDR3 DNA,CDR3 protein
NA,TRBV30,TRBJ2-3,NA,TGTGCCTGGGGCCTTCCGGGGGGCTCCCACGGAGATACGCAGTATTTT,CAWGLPGGSHGDTQYF
TRBD2,TRBV5-1,TRBJ2-3,NA,TGCGCCAGCAGTCTAGCGGGGGGAAGCACAGATACGCAGTATTTT,CASSLAGGSTDTQYF
NA,TRBV4-2,TRBJ1-1,few,TGTGCCAGCAGCCAAGATTCGGGTATCACTGAAGCTTTCTTT,CASSQDSGITEAFF
NA,TRBV29-1,TRBJ2-7,once,TGCAGCGTTGCCCAGGGCTACTACGAGCAGTACTTC,CSVAQGYYEQYF
TRBD1,TRBV7-2,TRBJ2-3,NA,TGTGCCAGCAGCTCTAGAGGACAGGACACAGATACGCAGTATTTT,CASSSRGQDTDTQYF
TRBD2,TRBV10-3,TRBJ2-7,once,TGTGCCATCAAGACTAGCGGGGGGTACGAGCAGTACTTC,CAIKTSGGYEQYF
TRBD2,TRBV13,TRBJ2-7,NA,TGTGCCAGCAGCTCCCTCGGCGGGGGGGACTACGAGCAGTACTTC,CASSSLGGGDYEQYF
NA,TRBV7-2,TRBJ2-5,NA,TGTGCCAGCAGCTTAGAACAGCAAGAGACCCAGTACTTC,CASSLEQQETQYF
NA,TRBV4-2,TRBJ1-4,NA,TGTGCCAGCAGCCGATCCCGGGGAACAGAAAAACTGTTTTTT,CASSRSRGTEKLFF
NA,TRBV5-1,TRBJ2-3,NA,TGCGCCAGCAGCTCTACTGTATTGCCCGATACGCAGTATTTT,CASSSTVLPDTQYF
NA,TRBV7-6,TRBJ2-1,once,TGTGCCAGCAGCTTAGCGTTCAGAGCGGGACACGGTGAGCAGTTCTTC,CASSLAFRAGHGEQFF
TRBD1,TRBV5-1,TRBJ2-3,NA,TGCGCCAGCAGCTTGGAGGGGACAGGCACAGATACGCAGTATTTT,CASSLEGTGTDTQYF
NA,TRBV5-1,TRBJ1-1,NA,TGCGCCAGCAGCTTGGATGCGGGGGGCACTGAAGCTTTCTTT,CASSLDAGGTEAFF
TRBD2,TRBV5-4,TRBJ2-5,NA,TGTGCCAGCAGCTCCGGGACTAGCGGACAAGAGACCCAGTACTTC,CASSSGTSGQETQYF
NA,TRBV5-1,TRBJ1-1,NA,TGCGCCAGCAGCTCCAGGGTAGAGAACACTGAAGCTTTCTTT,CASSSRVENTEAFF
TRBD2,TRBV5-1,TRBJ2-2,NA,TGCGCCAGCAGCTTGAGACTAGCGATAGACACCGGGGAGCTGTTTTTT,CASSLRLAIDTGELFF
TRBD1,TRBV4-3,TRBJ1-4,NA,TGCGCCAGCAGCTTAACGGTGACAGGGGGAAACGAAAAACTGTTTTTT,CASSLTVTGGNEKLFF
NA,TRBV18,TRBJ2-7,NA,TGTGCCAGCTCACCAGGGGCAGGGGTTACCTACGAGCAGTACTTC,CASSPGAGVTYEQYF
NA,TRBV27,TRBJ1-6,NA,TGTGCCAGCATGAGGGTCGGAAATTCACCCCTCCACTTT,CASMRVGNSPLHF
NA,TRBV11-3,TRBJ2-2,NA,TGTGCCAGCAGCTTTGGGGGGGCCTACACCGGGGAGCTGTTTTTT,CASSFGGAYTGELFF
NA,TRBV18,TRBJ1-4,NA,TGTGCCAGCTCACTAAACAGGGCCTCTAATGAAAAACTGTTTTTT,CASSLNRASNEKLFF
TRBD1,TRBV25-1,TRBJ2-2,NA,TGTGCCAGCAGTGACCCCCTGACAGGGCCCACCGGGGAGCTGTTTTTT,CASSDPLTGPTGELFF
NA,TRBV27,TRBJ1-2,few,TGTGCCAGCAGTTTCTTCGGGGAAGGAGAGGCCCTCTATGGCTACACCTTC,CASSFFGEGEALYGYTF
NA,TRBV30,TRBJ1-1,NA,TGTGCCTGGAGCCCGACAGCAGAAGAAGCTTTCTTT,CAWSPTAEEAFF
NA,TRBV9,TRBJ2-3,NA,TGTGCCAGCAGCGTATTGTCGGGAAGTAGCTTGACCACAGATACGCAGTATTTT,CASSVLSGSSLTTDTQYF
TRBD1,TRBV7-9,TRBJ1-2,NA,TGTGCCAGCAGCGCTGACACCCTGGACAGGGGAAACTATGGCTACACCTTC,CASSADTLDRGNYGYTF
NA,TRBV7-6,TRBJ2-3,NA,TGTGCCAGCAGCTTGGACAGAACAGATACGCAGTATTTT,CASSLDRTDTQYF
TRBD1,TRBV5-6,TRBJ2-5,NA,TGTGCCAGCAGCTTGGGAGGGGGCGGAGAGACCCAGTACTTC,CASSLGGGGETQYF
TRBD2,TRBV4-3,TRBJ2-1,medium-sized,TGCGCCAGCAGCCATTTAGCGGGGGGGCCGTATGAGCAGTTCTTC,CASSHLAGGPYEQFF
TRBD1,TRBV30,TRBJ1-2,NA,TGTGCCCGGAGTTCCGGACAGGGAAATGGCTACACCTTC,CARSSGQGNGYTF
TRBD2,TRBV5-1,TRBJ2-7,NA,TGCGCCAGCAGCTTGAATTGGGGGGGCTCCTACGAGCAGTACTTC,CASSLNWGGSYEQYF
NA,TRBV7-2,TRBJ1-6,few,TGTGCCAGCAGCCTCGTACAGGGCCCTAATTCACCCCTCCACTTT,CASSLVQGPNSPLHF
NA,TRBV28,TRBJ2-2,NA,TGTGCCAGTAGACTGACAGCGAACACCGGGGAGCTGTTTTTT,CASRLTANTGELFF
NA,TRBV28,TRBJ2-6,NA,TGTGCCAGCAGGGGGCATGGCTCTGGGGCCAACGTCCTGACTTTC,CASRGHGSGANVLTF
TRBD1,TRBV11-2,TRBJ2-7,NA,TGTGCCAGCAGCTTAAGACAGGGAATCGAGCAGTACTTC,CASSLRQGIEQYF
NA,TRBV13,TRBJ2-3,NA,TGTGCCAGCAGCCAGGGGGATAGCGGGGACGCAGATACGCAGTATTTT,CASSQGDSGDADTQYF
NA,TRBV12-2,TRBJ1-5,NA,TGTGCAAGTCGCTTAGCGTGGGAGTCCGATGTAGGACCAAATCAGCCCCAGCATTTT,CASRLAWESDVGPNQPQHF
TRBD1,TRBV7-9,TRBJ1-2,NA,TGTGCCACAAGCCTGGGACAGGCCCCTGCAGGAGGCTACACCTTC,CATSLGQAPAGGYTF
NA,TRBV18,TRBJ1-4,NA,TGTGCCAGCTCACCCAATATCAGGGTTGGTGAAAAACTGTTTTTT,CASSPNIRVGEKLFF
NA,TRBV7-8,TRBJ2-7,NA,TGTGCCAGCAGCCCTTCCTACGAGCAGTACTTC,CASSPSYEQYF
NA,TRBV4-3,TRBJ2-7,once,TGCGCCAGCAGCCGGGATGCAGCTAGCTTGCCCCACTTC,CASSRDAASLPHF
NA,TRBV9,TRBJ1-3,NA,TGTGCCAGCAGCGTAGGGGAGGTGTCTGGAAACACCATATATTTT,CASSVGEVSGNTIYF
NA,TRBV7-2,TRBJ2-7,NA,TGTGCCAGCAGCTTAGTGACCGGGGAATCCTACGAGCAGTACTTC,CASSLVTGESYEQYF
NA,TRBV4-2,TRBJ1-6,NA,TGTGCCAGCAGCCAAGATCCCACAGGGAGATATAATTCACCCCTCCACTTT,CASSQDPTGRYNSPLHF
NA,TRBV18,TRBJ2-3,NA,TGTGCCAGCTCACCAAGATCGACTCAAACAGATACGCAGTATTTT,CASSPRSTQTDTQYF
NA,TRBV30,TRBJ1-1,NA,TGTGCCTGGAGTTGGGGGGGGACTGAAGCTTTCTTT,CAWSWGGTEAFF
TRBD2,TRBV7-2,TRBJ2-3,NA,TGTGCCAGCAGCTGGACTAGCGGGGGGACAGATACGCAGTATTTT,CASSWTSGGTDTQYF
NA,TRBV6-4,TRBJ1-2,NA,TGTGCCAGCAGTGCCGGGGGGGGAAGCTACACCTTC,CASSAGGGSYTF